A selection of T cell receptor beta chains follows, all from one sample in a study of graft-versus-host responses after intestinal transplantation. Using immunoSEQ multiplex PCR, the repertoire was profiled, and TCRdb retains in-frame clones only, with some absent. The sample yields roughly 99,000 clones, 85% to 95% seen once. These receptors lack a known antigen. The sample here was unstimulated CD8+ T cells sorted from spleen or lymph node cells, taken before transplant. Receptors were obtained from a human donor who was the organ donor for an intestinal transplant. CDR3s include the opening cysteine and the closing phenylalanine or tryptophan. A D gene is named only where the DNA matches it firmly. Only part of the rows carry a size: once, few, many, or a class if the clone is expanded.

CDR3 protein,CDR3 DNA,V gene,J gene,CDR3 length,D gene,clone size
CASSLGGGGRGNQPQHF,TGTGCCAGCAGCTTAGGAGGGGGCGGGCGAGGCAATCAGCCCCAGCATTTT,TRBV13,TRBJ1-5,17,TRBD1,NA
CAGGRSGGAYNEQFF,TGTGCCGGGGGTCGAAGCGGGGGAGCCTACAATGAGCAGTTCTTC,TRBV2,TRBJ2-1,15,TRBD2,once
CASSGLIQGIYGYTF,TGTGCCAGCAGTGGCCTAATACAGGGGATCTATGGCTACACCTTC,TRBV2,TRBJ1-2,15,TRBD1,NA
CASSQDSSGGTDTQYF,TGTGCCAGCTCTCAAGACTCTAGCGGGGGCACAGATACGCAGTATTTT,TRBV18,TRBJ2-3,16,TRBD2,once
CASSEWRQGFDLANEKLFF,TGCGCCAGCAGTGAGTGGCGACAGGGGTTTGACTTGGCTAATGAAAAACTGTTTTTT,TRBV10-1,TRBJ1-4,19,TRBD1,NA
CASSLNRVSSTDTQYF,TGTGCCAGCAGCTTGAACAGGGTCTCTAGCACAGATACGCAGTATTTT,TRBV7-9,TRBJ2-3,16,NA,once
CASSEETSGGLYEQYF,TGTGCCAGCAGTGAAGAAACTAGCGGGGGGCTTTACGAGCAGTACTTC,TRBV6-1,TRBJ2-7,16,TRBD2,NA
CASSLEITGSFSNTEAFF,TGCGCCAGCAGCTTGGAGATAACAGGGTCTTTTTCGAACACTGAAGCTTTCTTT,TRBV5-1,TRBJ1-1,18,NA,NA
CASSQDRTDTQYF,TGTGCCAGCAGCCAAGATCGGACAGATACGCAGTATTTT,TRBV4-2,TRBJ2-3,13,NA,NA
CASSTRDTAYTGELFF,TGTGCCAGCAGTACCCGGGACACGGCCTACACCGGGGAGCTGTTTTTT,TRBV28,TRBJ2-2,16,NA,NA
CASSVGGTDTQYF,TGTGCCAGCAGTGTCGGAGGGACAGATACGCAGTATTTT,TRBV27,TRBJ2-3,13,NA,NA
CASIMPGLAFHEQYF,TGTGCCAGCATCATGCCGGGACTAGCTTTCCACGAGCAGTACTTC,TRBV6-4,TRBJ2-7,15,TRBD2,NA
CASGLSQGYYYGYTF,TGTGCTAGTGGTTTGTCACAGGGGTACTACTATGGCTACACCTTC,TRBV12-5,TRBJ1-2,15,TRBD1,NA
CASSLTLGGAHNEQFF,TGTGCCAGCAGCCTAACTTTGGGCGGGGCCCACAATGAGCAGTTCTTC,TRBV7-6,TRBJ2-1,16,NA,NA
CASRTQGSYEQYF,TGTGCCAGCAGAACACAGGGCTCCTACGAGCAGTACTTC,TRBV5-6,TRBJ2-7,13,NA,NA
CSATGGGRMSHEQYF,TGCAGCGCAACGGGCGGGGGACGGATGTCTCACGAGCAGTACTTC,TRBV29-1,TRBJ2-7,15,TRBD2,NA
CASNSGTEAFF,TGTGCCAGTAATTCCGGCACTGAAGCTTTCTTT,TRBV19,TRBJ1-1,11,NA,NA
CASSLSRVDEQFF,TGTGCCAGCAGTTTATCCCGGGTCGATGAGCAGTTCTTC,TRBV27,TRBJ2-1,13,NA,NA
CASSAAGTIDEQYF,TGTGCCAGCAGCGCCGCCGGGACAATCGACGAGCAGTACTTC,TRBV9,TRBJ2-7,14,NA,NA
CASSSRSPLGHPRQGYTF,TGTGCCAGCAGCTCTAGATCCCCCCTCGGACATCCGCGCCAAGGCTACACCTTC,TRBV7-9,TRBJ1-2,18,NA,NA
CASSFSPGRSYEQYF,TGTGCCAGCAGTTTCTCGCCAGGGCGCTCCTACGAGCAGTACTTC,TRBV6-5,TRBJ2-7,15,NA,NA
CASSLTVAGGPDNEQFF,TGTGCCAGCAGTTTAACGGTAGCGGGAGGTCCGGACAATGAGCAGTTCTTC,TRBV28,TRBJ2-1,17,TRBD2,NA
CASSLSSDQETQYF,TGTGCCAGCAGTTTATCGTCCGACCAAGAGACCCAGTACTTC,TRBV27,TRBJ2-5,14,NA,NA
CASRINPGQGSTDTQYF,TGTGCCAGCAGGATAAACCCGGGACAGGGGAGCACAGATACGCAGTATTTT,TRBV7-9,TRBJ2-3,17,TRBD1,NA
CASSLSPGSYEQYF,TGCGCCAGCAGCTTGAGCCCAGGATCCTACGAGCAGTACTTC,TRBV5-1,TRBJ2-7,14,NA,NA
CASRRKGQIYGYTF,TGTGCCAGCAGACGGAAAGGACAGATCTATGGCTACACCTTC,TRBV28,TRBJ1-2,14,NA,NA
CASSWEVATEAFF,TGCGCCAGCAGCTGGGAGGTGGCCACTGAAGCTTTCTTT,TRBV5-1,TRBJ1-1,13,NA,NA
CASMGRNGTDTQYF,TGTGCCAGCATGGGGCGGAATGGCACAGATACGCAGTATTTT,TRBV6-5,TRBJ2-3,14,NA,few
CAIPGQGAPPYGYTF,TGTGCCATCCCGGGACAGGGGGCTCCCCCTTATGGCTACACCTTC,TRBV7-9,TRBJ1-2,15,TRBD1,NA
CASSKMQMNTEAFF,TGCGCCAGCAGTAAAATGCAGATGAACACTGAAGCTTTCTTT,TRBV4-1,TRBJ1-1,14,NA,few
CASSLDTDTYEQYF,TGTGCCAGCAGCTTGGATACAGATACCTACGAGCAGTACTTC,TRBV11-3,TRBJ2-7,14,NA,NA
CASSAPDRAVEETQYF,TGCGCCAGCAGCGCCCCCGACAGGGCGGTTGAGGAGACCCAGTACTTC,TRBV5-1,TRBJ2-5,16,TRBD1,NA
CASSGLRGYTF,TGTGCCAGCAGTGGGTTGAGGGGCTACACCTTC,TRBV5-4,TRBJ1-2,11,NA,NA
CSVEDLWQGTIGYGYTF,TGCAGCGTTGAAGATCTGTGGCAGGGAACGATAGGCTATGGCTACACCTTC,TRBV29-1,TRBJ1-2,17,NA,NA
CAISHRREASNEQYF,TGTGCCATCTCACATCGGCGGGAGGCGTCCAACGAGCAGTACTTC,TRBV10-3,TRBJ2-7,15,TRBD2,NA
CASSYPDLGGRAYEQYF,TGTGCCAGCAGTTACCCCGACCTAGGCGGGAGGGCCTACGAGCAGTACTTC,TRBV28,TRBJ2-7,17,TRBD2,NA
CASTETGGAYTTLSSYNEQFF,TGTGCCAGTACTGAGACAGGGGGCGCCTACACTACTTTGAGCTCCTACAATGAGCAGTTCTTC,TRBV19,TRBJ2-1,21,TRBD1,NA
CASSPGTGGGGEDGYTF,TGTGCCAGCAGCCCCGGGACAGGGGGAGGGGGTGAGGATGGCTACACCTTC,TRBV13,TRBJ1-2,17,TRBD1,NA
CATSLLLAGGYEQYF,TGTGCCACCTCCCTGCTCCTAGCGGGAGGGTACGAGCAGTACTTC,TRBV28,TRBJ2-7,15,TRBD2,NA
CASSGGPGPGANVLTF,TGTGCCAGCAGCGGAGGTCCAGGGCCTGGGGCCAACGTCCTGACTTTC,TRBV9,TRBJ2-6,16,NA,NA
CASSLGGTSGSSSYNEQFF,TGTGCCAGCAGCTTAGGCGGGACTAGCGGGAGTTCCTCCTACAATGAGCAGTTCTTC,TRBV7-3,TRBJ2-1,19,TRBD2,NA
CASSLDRGVYNEQFF,TGTGCCAGCAGTCTGGACAGGGGGGTTTACAATGAGCAGTTCTTC,TRBV28,TRBJ2-1,15,TRBD1,NA
CASSDTSGGCTQYF,TGTGCCAGCAGCGATACTAGCGGGGGCTGTACGCAGTATTTT,TRBV5-6,TRBJ2-3,14,TRBD2,NA
CASSYRGKRDQPQHF,TGTGCCAGCAGTTACAGGGGGAAAAGGGATCAGCCCCAGCATTTT,TRBV6-5,TRBJ1-5,15,NA,NA
CASSLSGGANEQYF,TGTGCCAGCAGCTTAAGCGGGGGGGCCAACGAGCAGTACTTC,TRBV13,TRBJ2-7,14,TRBD2,NA
CASSRDREYNEQFF,TGTGCCAGCAGCCGGGACAGGGAGTACAATGAGCAGTTCTTC,TRBV11-1,TRBJ2-1,14,TRBD1,NA
CASSEDSSNEQFF,TGTGCCAGCAGTGAGGACAGTAGTAATGAGCAGTTCTTC,TRBV25-1,TRBJ2-1,13,NA,NA
CASSLTGGNTEAFF,TGTGCCAGCAGCTTAACAGGGGGGAACACTGAAGCTTTCTTT,TRBV7-3,TRBJ1-1,14,NA,NA
CASSYTRDTEAFF,TGTGCCAGCAGTTACACGAGGGACACTGAAGCTTTCTTT,TRBV6-6,TRBJ1-1,13,NA,few
CASSPPLAGDEQFF,TGTGCCAGCAGCCCCCCACTAGCGGGGGATGAGCAGTTCTTC,TRBV7-9,TRBJ2-1,14,TRBD2,once
CASSPLMVGGYTF,TGTGCCAGCTCACCTTTAATGGTTGGCGGCTACACCTTC,TRBV18,TRBJ1-2,13,NA,NA
CASSGQGYVYEQYF,TGTGCCAGTAGTGGACAGGGGTATGTATACGAGCAGTACTTC,TRBV19,TRBJ2-7,14,TRBD1,NA
CASSQERAYNEKLFF,TGCGCCAGCAGCCAAGAGAGGGCCTATAATGAAAAACTGTTTTTT,TRBV4-1,TRBJ1-4,15,NA,NA
CASSLAGGGSAEAFF,TGCGCCAGCAGCTTGGCCGGGGGTGGGAGTGCTGAAGCTTTCTTT,TRBV5-1,TRBJ1-1,15,NA,NA